Presented here are 21 T cell receptor beta chains from one specimen sequenced in a study of cytomegalovirus exposure and HLA in healthy donors. Use of 60 Vbeta and 13 Jbeta primers characterized the PCR. The protocol was immunoSEQ multiplex PCR, while the TCRdb copy is restricted to in-frame clones and leaves out a portion. Altogether 100,000 to 150,000 clones are present, around 80% being singletons, with the ten largest covering approximately 3%. Sequenced input: PBMCs. Receptors originate from a boy between 2 and 15 years old in good health and CMV-seronegative.

The rearrangement uses TRBV7-2 and TRBJ2-7; D not certain. Trimming cost V 1 base and J 2 bases, with 12 bases left between them. Germline CDR1 reads SGHTA; CDR2 reads FQGNSA. The CDR3 is 15 residues long. The CDR3 protein is CASSLDYPLPYEQYF. In DNA, the CDR3 is TGTGCCAGCAGCTTAGATTATCCCCTACCCTACGAGCAGTACTTC.

CDR3 nucleotides: TGCGCCAGCAGCCAAGTTGGCAAACCTAACTATGGCTACACCTTC. As protein: CASSQVGKPNYGYTF. The chain is built from TRBV4-1 and TRBJ1-2, with D hard to call. This CDR3 comprises 15 residues. V lost 1 base, J lost 0 bases, and 9 bases lay in between. Germline values: CDR1 MGHRA, CDR2 YSYEKL.

This chain uses TRBV14 with TRBJ2-5, with 7 bases lining up with TRBD2. CDR1 SGHDN and CDR2 FVKESK come from the germline V gene. The CDR3 sequence is 19 residues long. The J segment lost 4 bases and the V segment lost 4 bases, leaving 21 bases of the junction unmatched. The CDR3 DNA reads as TGTGCCAGCAGCCGTTCTGAATTGGGAGAACTAGCGCTGGGAGAGACCCAGTACTTC. It translates to CASSRSELGELALGETQYF. The full variable domain, rest sourced from reference TRBV14 and TRBJ2-5, is EAGVTQFPSHSVIEKGQTVTLRCDPISGHDNLYWYRRVMGKEIKFLLHFVKESKQDESGMPNNRFLAERTGGTYSTLKVQPAELEDSGVYFCASSRSELGELALGETQYFGPGTRLLVL.

This chain links TRBV27 with TRBJ2-1, with a possible D match to TRBD2 (5 bases). Per germline, CDR1 MNHEY and CDR2 SMNVEV (reference sequence). This CDR3 is 14 amino acids long. Trimming shortened V by 4 bases and J by 7 bases, and 14 bases separated the two germline ends. CDR3 amino acids: CASSWSEGLNEQFF. CDR3 nucleotides: TGTGCCAGCAGTTGGAGTGAGGGTCTGAATGAGCAGTTCTTC.

The chain links TRBV19 to TRBJ2-1; TRBD1 matches 9 bases. Germline loops: CDR1 LNHDA, CDR2 SQIVND (reference sequence). Trimming cost V 3 bases and J 8 bases; bases outside gene matches: 11. The CDR3 contains 16 residues. CDR3 in DNA: TGTGCCAGTAGTATCTTCCAGGGACAGGGTAGGGATGAGCAGTTCTTC. The encoded protein is CASSIFQGQGRDEQFF.

The V and J genes are TRBV19 and TRBJ2-7; 7 bases match TRBD1. The CDR3 is 13 amino acids. Germline assignment: CDR1 LNHDA and CDR2 SQIVND (reference sequence). The V gene end was trimmed by 7 bases and the J gene end by 2 bases; junction bases not matched to a gene: 5. The CDR3 nucleotides read TGTGCCAGTATCGACAGGGCGGCCTACGAGCAGTACGTC. Translation: CASIDRAAYEQYV.

The chain is built from TRBV13 and TRBJ1-6, with a tentative D call TRBD1 (6 bases). Germline V CDR1 and CDR2: PRHDT, FYEKMQ (reference sequence). The CDR3 spans 14 residues. V was trimmed by 6 bases and J by 7 bases, leaving 13 bases between them. The CDR3 loop reads CASSLQGVNSPLHF. CDR3 sequence (DNA): TGTGCCAGCAGTTTACAGGGCGTCAATTCACCCCTCCACTTT.

The rearrangement links TRBV7-9 to TRBJ2-7; 9 positions agree with TRBD1. This CDR3 comprises 15 residues. V was pared by 0 bases and J by 5 bases, with 5 bases of the junction left unmatched. The V gene's germline CDR1 is SEHNR and CDR2 FQNEAQ (reference sequence). The CDR3 reads CASSLAGQGRDEQYF. For the CDR3, the DNA is TGTGCCAGCAGCTTAGCAGGACAGGGGAGGGACGAGCAGTACTTC.

The chain joins TRBV5-1 to TRBJ1-3; 7 positions match TRBD1. The CDR3 consists of 15 residues. Looked up from germline, CDR1 is SGHRS and CDR2 is YFSETQ. V lost 5 bases to trimming and J lost 4 bases; unmatched junction nucleotides: 9. CDR3 DNA sequence: TGCGCCAGCAGTTCCAGACAGGGTCCGGGAAACACCATATATTTT. Protein sequence: CASSSRQGPGNTIYF.

The chain has TRBV10-2 and TRBJ2-1; D ambiguous. The CDR3 sequence is 12 residues long. V dropped 2 bases and J dropped 7 bases, with 6 bases sitting between them. The V gene's germline CDR1 is WSHSY and CDR2 SAAADI. The CDR3 loop is CASSENINEQFF. In DNA form, the CDR3 reads TGCGCCAGCAGTGAGAATATTAATGAGCAGTTCTTC.

This rearrangement joins TRBV6-5 to TRBJ1-5; D may be TRBD1 (5 bases). The V end lost 6 bases, the J end lost 11 bases, and 20 bases lay between the germline ends. Germline values: CDR1 MNHEY, CDR2 SVGAGI. This CDR3 region has 14 residues. CDR3 nucleotides: TGTGCCAGCAGCCTCGGAATACAACGGGGGTCCCAGCATTTT. Its protein is CASSLGIQRGSQHF.

V usage is TRBV6-5 and J usage is TRBJ1-3; D call uncertain. CDR3 size: 15 residues. Per the germline V gene, CDR1 is MNHEY and CDR2 is SVGAGI. V lost 6 bases and J 3 bases, leaving 15 bases between the germline ends. The CDR3: CASSPVMGGGNTIYF. As DNA, the CDR3 is TGTGCCAGCAGCCCCGTGATGGGAGGTGGAAACACCATATATTTT.

The chain links TRBV6-1 to TRBJ1-2, with TRBD1 as a possible D gene (5 bases). CDR3 length equals 14 residues. Germline CDR1 MNHNS, CDR2 SASEGT. The germline V and J ends were trimmed by 5 bases and 6 bases, with 16 bases remaining between them. This CDR3 reads CASSPRGEVDGYTF. In DNA form, the CDR3 reads TGTGCCAGCAGTCCAAGAGGGGAGGTGGATGGCTACACCTTC.

The chain links TRBV29-1 to TRBJ2-2; D is unclear. The ends were cut back, 5 bases at V and 7 bases at J, with 8 bases in the middle. Germline V gene data show CDR1 as SQVTM and CDR2 as ANQGSEA. CDR3 length equals 11 residues. In DNA, the CDR3 is TGCAGCGTTTCCCTAGGCGGGGAGCTGTTTTTT. Residues: CSVSLGGELFF.

This clone showed up just once. The chain employs TRBV9 and TRBJ1-1; unclear D gene. This CDR3 comprises 14 residues. Trimming stripped 0 bases from V and 7 bases from J, with 13 bases between. Germline CDR1 and CDR2: SGDLS and YYNGEE. CDR3 in amino acids: CASSVVPVPGEAFF. CDR3 in DNA: TGTGCCAGCAGCGTAGTCCCGGTACCCGGTGAAGCTTTCTTT.

This sequence joins TRBV4-3 and TRBJ1-1, with D tentatively TRBD1 (5 bases). The CDR3 has 16 amino acids. The germline V gene has CDR1 LGHNA and CDR2 YSLEER. Trimming cost V 0 bases and J 0 bases, with 11 bases left between them. The CDR3 protein is CASSQDSAGMNTEAFF. The CDR3 nucleotides read TGCGCCAGCAGCCAAGATTCTGCAGGGATGAACACTGAAGCTTTCTTT.

The chain recombines TRBV27 with TRBJ2-1; TRBD1 matches 9 bases. Losses at the gene ends were 5 bases for V and 8 bases for J; bases not matched to a gene: 7. Germline V lookup: CDR1 MNHEY, CDR2 SMNVEV (reference sequence). The CDR3 consists of 14 residues. CDR3 in DNA: TGTGCCAGCAGTACAGGGGGCGTCGTTGATGAGCAGTTCTTC. The encoded protein is CASSTGGVVDEQFF.

For the CDR3, the DNA is TGTGCCAGCAGCTTAACGTTGGGGGGGGGCTACACCTTC. It encodes CASSLTLGGGYTF. This rearrangement joins TRBV7-3 to TRBJ1-2; possibly TRBD1 for D (5 bases). The ends were cut back, 0 bases at V and 8 bases at J, with 10 bases in the middle. The germline gives CDR1 SGHTA, CDR2 FQGTGA. The CDR3 extends over 13 amino acids.

This CDR3 is CASSLVRWSKIKNIQYF. The DNA for the CDR3 is TGTGCCAGCAGCTTAGTTCGGTGGAGTAAAATCAAAAACATTCAGTACTTC. The rearrangement uses TRBV7-9 and TRBJ2-4, with no clear D. The CDR3 contains 17 residues. V was cut by 1 base and J by 3 bases, with 16 bases left in between. Germline V gene data show CDR1 as SEHNR and CDR2 as FQNEAQ (reference sequence).

This chain links TRBV6-4 with TRBJ2-2; TRBD2 matches 10 bases. This CDR3 is built from 16 residues. After removal of 5 bases from V and 4 bases from J, the junction contained 7 bases not matched to a gene. Germline values: CDR1 MRHNA, CDR2 SNTAGT. The CDR3 bases are TGTGCCAGCAGTACCTTAGCGGGAGGCAGCACCGGGGAGCTGTTTTTT. Its protein product is CASSTLAGGSTGELFF.

The V gene is TRBV30, the J gene TRBJ2-2, with a possible D match to TRBD2 (6 bases). The CDR3 consists of 13 residues. Germline V gives CDR1 GTSNPN, CDR2 SVGIG (reference sequence). V was shortened by 3 bases and J by 8 bases, with 13 bases between the two germline ends. The DNA for the CDR3 is TGTGCCTGGAGCCTTTTGGGGGGAGGGGAGCTGTTTTTT. Protein sequence: CAWSLLGGGELFF.